These 13 T cell receptor beta chains were sequenced from one sample in a study of blood T cell repertoires in COVID-19 (dated by TCRdb to about 2020). Library preparation used the immunoSEQ multiplex PCR assay. TCRdb carries this immuneACCESS record with in-frame sequences only. Its versions omit some clonotypes, under half of them owing to an unresolved V gene in the studies checked, with the rest unexplained. This sample holds roughly 200,000 clones; just under 90% were observed only once. The ten most abundant clones make up roughly 6.4% of the sample. The sequencing input was peripheral blood. The receptors here all came from a man aged 60-69 years who had recovered from COVID-19.

Note on this clone: This same CDR3 is encoded by further DNA sequences in the sample. The chain carries TRBV18 and TRBJ1-1, with TRBD1 as a possible D gene (5 bases). The CDR3 sequence is 13 residues long. Trimming took 5 bases from V and 1 from J, leaving 8 bases between them. The germline V gene has CDR1 KGHSH and CDR2 LQKENI. The CDR3 nucleotides are TGTGCCAGCTCAGTCGGACAGAACACTGAAGCTTTCTTT. It yields the protein CASSVGQNTEAFF.

The genes are TRBV25-1 and TRBJ2-1, with 10 bases fitting TRBD1. This CDR3 has 15 amino acids. CDR1 and CDR2 from the germline V gene are MGHDK and SYGVNS. The V segment lost 5 bases and the J segment 4 bases; nucleotides outside the gene matches: 5. The DNA for the CDR3 is TGTGCCAGCAGTTTGCGGACAGGGGGGTACAATGAGCAGTTCTTC. Protein sequence: CASSLRTGGYNEQFF.

There are a few counts of this clone. The chain joins TRBV6-5 to TRBJ1-2; D remains unclear. The CDR3 length is 14 residues. Germline V lookup: CDR1 MNHEY, CDR2 SVGAGI. V lost 7 bases and J lost 8, with 20 bases in between. Here the CDR3 DNA reads TGTGCCAGCAATCCGACCCGGACGGGAGCGGGCTACACCTTC. It is translated as CASNPTRTGAGYTF.

The chain links TRBV5-4 to TRBJ2-2; D possibly corresponds to TRBD2 (7 bases). With 4 bases removed from V and 0 bases from J, the gap between germline ends came to 19 bases. Germline loops: CDR1 SGHNT, CDR2 YYREEE (reference sequence). CDR3 size: 18 residues. This CDR3 reads CASSPNRGANSNTGELFF. In DNA form, the CDR3 reads TGTGCCAGCAGCCCCAACCGGGGGGCGAATTCGAACACCGGGGAGCTGTTTTTT.

This clone came up a few times. This specimen includes other DNA sequences encoding the same CDR3. The chain combines TRBV13 with TRBJ1-2; 8 nucleotides line up with TRBD1. The CDR3 has 14 amino acids. V shed 5 bases and J 6 bases; nucleotides not matched to a gene: 8. Per the germline V gene, CDR1 is PRHDT and CDR2 is FYEKMQ (reference sequence). CDR3 amino acids: CASSLDRGGDGYTF. The CDR3 DNA is TGTGCCAGCAGCCTTGACAGGGGCGGAGATGGCTACACCTTC.

This clone was seen once. V is TRBV7-9 and J is TRBJ1-1; 9 bases fit TRBD1. CDR1 SEHNR and CDR2 FQNEAQ come from the germline V gene (reference sequence). The CDR3 has 15 residues. Losses at the gene ends were 5 bases for V and 8 bases for J; bases not matched to a gene: 12. CDR3 region: CASSPERWTGVEAFF. The CDR3 DNA reads TGTGCCAGCAGCCCCGAAAGATGGACAGGGGTCGAAGCTTTCTTT.

The chain couples TRBV7-2 to TRBJ1-5; 7 bases fit TRBD1. The V gene's germline CDR1 is SGHTA and CDR2 FQGNSA. V trimming: 5 bases; J trimming: 3 bases; junction bases outside the gene matches: 4. The CDR3 length is 14 residues. The CDR3 DNA is TGTGCCAGCAGCACGACAGGGCTCAATCAGCCCCAGCATTTT. Its translation: CASSTTGLNQPQHF.

The J gene is TRBJ1-5, the V gene TRBV30; 10 bases map to TRBD1. From germline, CDR1 is GTSNPN and CDR2 SVGIG (reference sequence). The CDR3 runs to 15 residues. V shed 5 bases, J shed 4 bases, and the junction held 8 bases outside the gene matches. CDR3 sequence: CAWAWGGQGNQPQHF. Here the CDR3 DNA reads TGTGCCTGGGCCTGGGGGGGACAGGGGAATCAGCCCCAGCATTTT.

This chain joins TRBV11-2 and TRBJ1-2; possibly TRBD1 for D (6 bases). The length of the CDR3 is 14 residues. Trimming shortened V by 2 bases and J by 2 bases, and 9 bases separated the two germline ends. Germline V gene sequence: CDR1 SGHAT, CDR2 FQNNGV. CDR3 residues: CASSLFQGNYGYTF. The CDR3 nucleotides read TGTGCCAGCAGCTTATTTCAGGGGAACTATGGCTACACCTTC.

The V call is TRBV14, the J call TRBJ2-1, with 9 positions matching TRBD1. The V gene end was trimmed by 2 bases and the J gene end by 3 bases; junction bases not matched to a gene: 14. Germline V gives CDR1 SGHDN, CDR2 FVKESK. CDR3 length: 19 amino acids. The CDR3 loop is CASSQLLGAGQGNYNEQFF. In DNA form, the CDR3 reads TGTGCCAGCAGCCAACTCCTGGGTGCGGGACAGGGAAACTACAATGAGCAGTTCTTC.

This clone has just a few counts. The genes are TRBV3-1 (or the pseudogene TRBV3-2) and TRBJ1-3; D call uncertain. Per the germline V gene, CDR1 is LGHDT and CDR2 is YNNKEL (reference sequence). The CDR3 consists of 15 residues. V gave up 0 bases and J gave up 1 base, with 7 bases separating them. This CDR3 reads CASSQDFLSGNTIYF. In nucleotides, the CDR3 is TGTGCCAGCAGCCAAGATTTCTTATCTGGAAACACCATATATTTT.

The chain employs TRBV5-1 and TRBJ2-1; tentative D call: TRBD2 (6 bases). Germline values: CDR1 SGHRS, CDR2 YFSETQ. CDR3 length: 15 amino acids. V lost 4 bases and J 1 base, leaving 12 bases between the germline ends. CDR3 loop: CASSLERASYNEQFF. The CDR3 nucleotides are TGCGCCAGCAGCCTCGAGCGGGCGTCCTACAATGAGCAGTTCTTC.

The chain is built from TRBV4-3 and TRBJ2-6, with D possibly matching TRBD2 (6 bases). Germline CDR1 and CDR2: LGHNA and YSLEER. The CDR3 has 15 residues. The germline V and J ends were trimmed by 6 bases and 6 bases, with 15 bases remaining between them. The chain's CDR3 is CASSHSGEKANVLTF. The CDR3 DNA follows: TGCGCCAGCAGTCATTCGGGGGAGAAGGCCAACGTCCTGACTTTC.